A single sample gave rise to the 18 T cell receptor beta chains below, sequenced in a study of T cell repertoires in cytomegalovirus infection. Using its own MiXCR run on the reads, TCRdb lists one record per CDR3 protein. The sample has 250,000 to 300,000 distinct CDR3 sequences; about 25% are singletons. The sequencing sample was made of PBMCs. The receptor set was obtained from a human donor in good health (CMV status not recorded). Some clones in this sample may be carry-over from other donors' samples.

This clonotype occurred a few times. V and J are TRBV2 and TRBJ2-5; D gene ambiguous. V shed 2 bases and J shed 6 bases, with 13 bases lying between them. CDR3 length: 14 amino acids. Looked up from germline, CDR1 is SNHLY and CDR2 is FYNNEI. This chain's CDR3 is CASSETMVSKTQYF. The CDR3 region has the DNA TGTGCCAGCAGTGAAACGATGGTTTCGAAGACCCAGTACTTC.

This clonotype was detected a few times. This chain connects TRBV15 to TRBJ2-7, with 8 bases identical to TRBD2. V trimming: 5 bases; J trimming: 1 base; junction bases outside the gene matches: 7. The germline V gene encodes CDR1 LNHNV and CDR2 YYDKDF (reference sequence). The CDR3 loop spans 15 amino acids. The CDR3: CATSRGGLLSYEQYF. The CDR3 coding sequence is TGTGCCACCAGCCGGGGGGGGCTTCTTTCCTACGAGCAGTACTTC.

This clonotype was seen at least ten times. The chain combines TRBV9 with TRBJ2-7; 9 positions match TRBD2. The CDR3 sequence is 15 residues long. Germline CDR1 SGDLS, CDR2 YYNGEE. V was pared by 0 bases and J by 3 bases, with 4 bases of the junction left unmatched. The DNA for the CDR3 is TGTGCCAGCAGCGTAGGGGCTAGCGGGATCTACGAGCAGTACGTC. Protein: CASSVGASGIYEQYV.

This clonotype was detected ten times or more. The chain combines TRBV7-9 with TRBJ1-4; D might be TRBD1 (5 bases). The CDR3 runs 16 residues. V was pared by 1 base and J by 2 bases, with 11 bases between. Germline V gene lookup returns CDR1 SEHNR and CDR2 FQNEAQ (reference sequence). DNA for the CDR3: TGTGCCAGCAGCTTAGTATCAGGGTCGACTAATGAAAAACTGTTTTTT. Translation gives CASSLVSGSTNEKLFF.

This rearrangement joins TRBV12-3 or TRBV12-4 to TRBJ2-3, with D possibly matching TRBD1 (6 bases). This CDR3 region has 16 residues. V gave up 2 bases and J gave up 0 bases, with 12 bases separating them. The CDR3 loop is CASSLSGTPSTDTQYF. The CDR3 DNA follows: TGTGCCAGCAGTTTATCCGGGACACCTAGCACAGATACGCAGTATTTT.

This chain connects TRBV6-6 to TRBJ2-7; D might be TRBD1 or TRBD2, each matching 5 bases. CDR1 is MNHNY and CDR2 is SVGAGI in the germline V gene (reference sequence). CDR3 size: 14 residues. V gave up 8 bases and J gave up 0 bases, with 14 bases separating them. CDR3 loop: CASGASGTSYEQYF. The DNA of the CDR3 is TGTGCCAGCGGGGCCTCCGGGACCTCCTACGAGCAGTACTTC.

The chain is built from TRBV25-1 and TRBJ2-5, with 9 bases that match TRBD1. The CDR3 loop spans 13 amino acids. The germline V gene encodes CDR1 MGHDK and CDR2 SYGVNS. The ends lost 7 bases at V and 5 bases at J; junction bases unmatched: 5. CDR3 nucleotides: TGTGCCAGCACACAGGGGGCTATGGAGACCCAGTACTTC. The encoded protein is CASTQGAMETQYF.

This clonotype was recorded a few times. The gene calls are TRBV29-1 and TRBJ1-2; D is undetermined. The CDR3 consists of 14 residues. Germline V lookup: CDR1 SQVTM, CDR2 ANQGSEA. Between the trimmed V and J ends, which lost 1 base and 4 bases, there was a span of 13 bases. Here the CDR3 DNA reads TGCAGCGTTGAAGGTTCAGCTGACTCCTATGGCTACACCTTC. The encoded protein is CSVEGSADSYGYTF.

The V call is TRBV19, the J call TRBJ2-5, with D possibly TRBD2 on 5 matching bases. CDR1 is LNHDA and CDR2 is SQIVND in the germline V gene (reference sequence). Trimming removed 5 bases from V and 5 bases from J, with 15 bases in between. The CDR3 runs to 14 residues. The CDR3 loop reads CASSFPGIGETQYF. CDR3 DNA sequence: TGTGCCAGTAGTTTTCCGGGGATTGGGGAGACCCAGTACTTC. Based on the CDR3 plus reference TRBV19 and TRBJ2-5, the full variable domain is DGGITQSPKYLFRKEGQNVTLSCEQNLNHDAMYWYRQDPGQGLRLIYYSQIVNDFQKGDIAEGYSVSREKKESFPLTVTSAQKNPTAFYLCASSFPGIGETQYFGPGTRLLVL.

This clonotype was counted between two and nine times. The chain has TRBV20-1 and TRBJ1-1, with 7 bases identical to TRBD1. In germline, CDR1 is DFQATT, CDR2 SNEGSKA (reference sequence). V lost 5 bases and J lost 4; bases outside the gene matches: 7. The CDR3 is made up of 13 amino acids. CDR3 nucleotide sequence: TGCAGTGCTGAGACAGGGAAGGGCACTGAAGCTTTCTTT. Translated: CSAETGKGTEAFF.

This clonotype was counted many times. The chain links TRBV6-5 to TRBJ2-7, with 7 bases lining up with TRBD2. Germline CDR1 and CDR2: MNHEY and SVGAGI. Germline trimming cut 2 bases from V and 0 bases from J; bases unmatched to any gene: 4. The CDR3 covers 15 residues. For the CDR3, the DNA is TGTGCCAGCAGTTACCGGGTAGCGGGCTCCTACGAGCAGTACTTC. It is translated as CASSYRVAGSYEQYF.

The chain recombines TRBV19 with TRBJ2-1, with 8 nucleotides matching TRBD2. This CDR3 region has 15 residues. Trimming removed 6 bases from V and 7 bases from J; junction bases left unmatched: 11. The germline gives CDR1 LNHDA, CDR2 SQIVND (reference sequence). In DNA, the CDR3 is TGTGCCAGTAGCTTCCTTAGCGGGGCCGTTAATGAGCAGTTCTTC. Translating it yields CASSFLSGAVNEQFF.

In its sample, this clonotype was seen many times. The junction does not match germline at one end; this may be a read error. DNA for the CDR3: TGTGCCAGCAGTTTAGCGGGAGATGTAACAGATACGCAGTATTTT. Residues: CASSLAGDVTDTQYF. This chain joins TRBV7-2 and TRBJ2-3; 9 bases match TRBD2. The CDR3 contains 15 residues. Germline-derived CDR1 and CDR2 are SGHTA and FQGNSA. Using reference TRBV7-2 and TRBJ2-3 for the parts outside the CDR3, the full variable domain is GAGVSQSPSNKVTEKGKDVELRCDPISGHTALYWYRQSLGQGLEFLIYFQGNSAPDKSGLPSDRFSAERTGGSVSTLTIQRTQQEDSAVYLCASSLAGDVTDTQYFGPGTRLTVL.

This clonotype was counted only a few times. The chain recombines TRBV7-2 with TRBJ2-7; 13 nucleotides match TRBD2. Germline values: CDR1 SGHTA, CDR2 FQGNSA. The CDR3 extends over 15 amino acids. V dropped 6 bases and J dropped 1; count of bases not matched to a gene: 3. CDR3 region: CASRAGLAGSYEQYF. The CDR3 coding sequence is TGTGCCAGCAGAGCGGGACTAGCGGGGTCCTACGAGCAGTACTTC.

This clonotype has more than one count but fewer than ten. This chain uses TRBV13 with TRBJ1-5; D not resolved. CDR1 and CDR2 from the germline V gene are PRHDT and FYEKMQ (reference sequence). Deletions cut 0 bases from V and 6 bases from J, with 12 bases between. The CDR3 is 15 residues long. This CDR3 is CASSLGGNTGQPQHF. CDR3 DNA: TGTGCCAGCAGCTTAGGTGGCAATACGGGTCAGCCCCAGCATTTT.

The J gene is TRBJ2-1, the V gene TRBV6-1; D uncertain. The CDR3 runs to 14 residues. V dropped 5 bases and J dropped 8 bases, with 16 bases sitting between them. The germline CDR1 and CDR2 sequences are MNHNS and SASEGT. The CDR3 here is CASSYLLRGDEQFF. Here the CDR3 DNA reads TGTGCCAGCAGTTACTTACTTAGAGGCGATGAGCAGTTCTTC.

This clonotype came up a few times. The rearrangement joins TRBV29-1 to TRBJ1-1, with D uncertain. The length of the CDR3 is 11 residues. Per germline, CDR1 SQVTM and CDR2 ANQGSEA. Between the trimmed V and J ends, which lost 7 bases and 1 base, there was a span of 7 bases. The CDR3 DNA reads TGCAGCGGAATCGCGAACACTGAAGCTTTCTTT. Residues: CSGIANTEAFF.

This clonotype was picked up a small number of times. The chain uses TRBV6-2 or TRBV6-3 and TRBJ2-7; 8 bases are a match to TRBD1. Per germline, CDR1 MNHEY and CDR2 SVGEGT. The CDR3 sequence is 15 residues long. V dropped 1 base and J dropped 4; count of bases not matched to a gene: 6. CDR3 in amino acids: CASSYFRGQVYEQYF. The CDR3 DNA sequence: TGTGCCAGCAGTTACTTCCGGGGACAGGTATACGAGCAGTACTTC.